A selection of T cell receptor beta chains follows, all from one sample in a study of cytomegalovirus exposure and HLA in healthy donors. Some clones are missing from TCRdb's copy, which holds only in-frame ones; the method was immunoSEQ multiplex PCR. Of 100,000 to 150,000 clones listed, around three quarters are singletons. Sequenced material: PBMCs. All receptors come from a male donor in good health and CMV-seropositive. The CDR3 runs from the conserved cysteine through the conserved F or W.

length,V,J,CDR3
12,TRBV7-2,TRBJ1-2,CASTPQGFGYTF
15,TRBV9,TRBJ1-5,CASSVARARYQPQHF
12,TRBV28,TRBJ2-5,CASGTGGETQYF
17,TRBV2,TRBJ2-3,CASSSTRSGSRTDTQYF
15,TRBV28,TRBJ1-4,CASSPRGGANEKLFF
14,TRBV15,TRBJ2-7,CATSMGLAGREQYF
15,TRBV10-3,TRBJ2-7,CAISFVAGADYEQYF
12,TRBV7-9,TRBJ2-7,CASSFRGDEQYF
14,TRBV19,TRBJ2-1,CASSDRGRGNEQFF
16,TRBV9,TRBJ2-2,CASSLGLAPNTGELFF
15,TRBV7-2,TRBJ2-3,CASSFSGLGTDTQYF
17,TRBV15,TRBJ2-5,CATSTRRIPAPRETQYF
13,TRBV30,TRBJ2-3,CAWVVSGTDTQYF
15,TRBV14,TRBJ2-7,CASSQRDRRTYEQYF
14,TRBV5-1,TRBJ1-4,CASSLQPTNEKLFF
15,TRBV6-5,TRBJ2-2,CASSYEGLSTGELFF
13,TRBV6-5,TRBJ1-2,CASSLDRTRGYTF